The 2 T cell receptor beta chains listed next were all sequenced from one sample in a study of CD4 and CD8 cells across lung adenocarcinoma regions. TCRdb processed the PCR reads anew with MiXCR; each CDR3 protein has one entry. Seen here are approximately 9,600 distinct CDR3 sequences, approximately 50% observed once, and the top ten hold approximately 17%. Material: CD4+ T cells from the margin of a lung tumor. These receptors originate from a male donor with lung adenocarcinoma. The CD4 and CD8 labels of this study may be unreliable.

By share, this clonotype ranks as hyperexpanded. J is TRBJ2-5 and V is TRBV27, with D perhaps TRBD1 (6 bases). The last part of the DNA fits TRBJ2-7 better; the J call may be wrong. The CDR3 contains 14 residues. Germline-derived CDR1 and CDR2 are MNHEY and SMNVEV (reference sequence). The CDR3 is CASSFGRGYYEQYF. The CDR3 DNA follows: TGTGCCAGCAGTTTTGGTAGGGGGTACTACGAGCAGTACTTC.

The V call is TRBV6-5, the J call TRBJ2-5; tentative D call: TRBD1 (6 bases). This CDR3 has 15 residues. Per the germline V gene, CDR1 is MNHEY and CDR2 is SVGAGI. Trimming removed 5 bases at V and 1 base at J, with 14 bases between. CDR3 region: CASSLHGQTQETQYF. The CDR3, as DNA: TGTGCCAGCAGTCTACATGGACAGACCCAAGAGACCCAGTACTTC.